Each of the 25 T cell receptor beta chains below was sequenced from the same sample in a study of blood T cell repertoires in COVID-19. Clones were read by immunoSEQ multiplex PCR, and TCRdb kept only the in-frame ones, dropping some. The table has roughly 130,000 clones, around three quarters seen once. The specimen was peripheral blood. Receptors were obtained from a man in his sixties with active or convalescent COVID-19.

By its share, this clone is medium-sized. V is TRBV14 and J is TRBJ2-1; 8 bases fit TRBD1. This CDR3 contains 16 residues. With V trimmed by 1 base and J by 5 bases, 7 bases remained unmatched. CDR1 and CDR2 from the germline V gene are SGHDN and FVKESK. For the CDR3, the DNA is TGTGCCAGCAGCCAAGTTCCTGGACAGGGTGACAATGAGCAGTTCTTC. Translating gives CASSQVPGQGDNEQFF.

This rearrangement joins TRBV5-6 to TRBJ2-2, with D maybe TRBD2 (5 bases). Germline V lookup: CDR1 SGHDT, CDR2 YYEEEE. V was trimmed by 3 bases and J by 2 bases, leaving 14 bases between them. The CDR3 length is 16 residues. The DNA for the CDR3 is TGTGCCAGCAGCTCTAAAGGACTGACAAACACCGGGGAGCTGTTTTTT. It is translated as CASSSKGLTNTGELFF.

CDR3 nucleotide sequence: TGCGCCAGCAGTCAAACCGAGTCCAGGCTCTCCTACGAGCAGTACTTC. It is translated as CASSQTESRLSYEQYF. The chain combines TRBV23-1 with TRBJ2-7; D call uncertain. TRBV23-1 is treated as an ORF (open reading frame) with a function not yet certain. V lost 2 bases, J lost 0 bases, and 14 bases lay in between. The CDR3 contains 16 residues.

This clone was seen more than once but under ten times. The rearrangement uses TRBV7-8 and TRBJ1-1, with D unclear. Trimming stripped 3 bases from V and 0 bases from J, with 8 bases between. This CDR3 is built from 14 residues. Germline CDR1 reads SGHVS; CDR2 reads FQNEAQ. DNA of the CDR3: TGTGCCAGCAGCTTTACTTCTTTGAACACTGAAGCTTTCTTT. Translated, it gives CASSFTSLNTEAFF.

The CDR3 nucleotides are TGTGCCAGCTCCCCGACTACGACAGGGGGTCGGTCCCAGTACTTC. It is translated as CASSPTTTGGRSQYF. The J gene is TRBJ2-5, the V gene TRBV18, with 9 bases lining up with TRBD1. The CDR3 is made up of 15 amino acids. V shed 6 bases, J shed 9 bases, and the junction held 14 bases outside the gene matches. Germline loops: CDR1 KGHSH, CDR2 LQKENI.

This chain links TRBV14 with TRBJ1-1, with D uncertain. The CDR3 is 17 amino acids. Between the trimmed V and J ends, which lost 0 bases and 7 bases, there was a span of 21 bases. Germline CDR1 and CDR2: SGHDN and FVKESK. The chain's CDR3 is CASSQDRRASGSGEAFF. In nucleotides, the CDR3 is TGTGCCAGCAGCCAAGATCGCCGGGCGTCGGGATCGGGTGAAGCTTTCTTT.

CDR3 sequence reads: CATSSEKARGSDTQYF. The CDR3, as DNA: TGTGCCACCAGCAGCGAAAAAGCAAGGGGGTCAGATACGCAGTATTTT. This sequence joins TRBV15 and TRBJ2-3, with a weak D call TRBD1 (6 bases). Germline V CDR1 and CDR2: LNHNV, YYDKDF (reference sequence). V shed 3 bases and J shed 4 bases, with 17 bases lying between them. CDR3 length: 16 residues.

The V and J genes are TRBV28 and TRBJ2-3; D may be TRBD2 (7 bases). V was pared by 2 bases and J by 0 bases, with 12 bases between. In germline, CDR1 is MDHEN, CDR2 SYDVKM. The CDR3 loop spans 16 amino acids. CDR3 amino acids: CASSLGGGPSTDTQYF. CDR3 nucleotide sequence: TGTGCCAGCAGTTTAGGCGGGGGCCCCAGCACAGATACGCAGTATTTT.

The V call is TRBV18, the J call TRBJ2-5; D might be TRBD2 (6 bases). V shed 2 bases and J shed 5 bases, with 15 bases lying between them. Per the germline V gene, CDR1 is KGHSH and CDR2 is LQKENI. The CDR3 totals 15 residues. CDR3 nucleotide sequence: TGTGCCAGCTCACCATTAACGGGAGTAAGGGAGACCCAGTACTTC. Translating gives CASSPLTGVRETQYF.

The chain employs TRBV5-1 and TRBJ2-7; 7 nucleotides match TRBD2. V trimming: 1 base; J trimming: 2 bases; junction bases outside the gene matches: 3. This CDR3 is 14 amino acids long. The germline gives CDR1 SGHRS, CDR2 YFSETQ. CDR3 sequence: CASSLSSGTYEQYF. In DNA form, the CDR3 reads TGCGCCAGCAGCTTGTCTAGCGGAACCTACGAGCAGTACTTC.

V and J are TRBV5-1 and TRBJ2-7; TRBD2 might be the D (6 bases). This CDR3 is 15 amino acids long. Germline-derived CDR1 and CDR2 are SGHRS and YFSETQ. With 1 base removed from V and 0 bases from J, the gap between germline ends came to 11 bases. The CDR3 DNA is TGCGCCAGCAGCTTGACGGGGGAGTACTCCTACGAGCAGTACTTC. Its translation is CASSLTGEYSYEQYF.

CDR3 sequence reads: CASSIDEGQIYEQYF. CDR3 nucleotide sequence: TGTGCCAGTAGTATAGATGAGGGACAGATCTACGAGCAGTACTTC. The gene calls are TRBV19 and TRBJ2-7, with 7 nucleotides matching TRBD1. The junction had 5 bases not matched to a gene; V was cut back by 0 bases and J by 3 bases. Germline CDR1 LNHDA, CDR2 SQIVND (reference sequence). CDR3 length equals 15 residues.

The chain carries TRBV11-2 and TRBJ1-5, with D maybe TRBD1 (5 bases). CDR1 is SGHAT and CDR2 is FQNNGV in the germline V gene. V lost 2 bases, J lost 1 base, and 9 bases lay in between. CDR3 length: 15 amino acids. CDR3 sequence: CASSLTGGSNQPQHF. CDR3 bases: TGTGCCAGCAGCTTAACCGGGGGAAGCAATCAGCCCCAGCATTTT.

The CDR3 is CASSLRGGRNTIYF. As DNA, the CDR3 is TGTGCCAGCAGCTTACGAGGAGGGAGAAACACCATATATTTT. This chain links TRBV7-6 with TRBJ1-3; D is undetermined. The CDR3 consists of 14 residues. V lost 2 bases to trimming and J lost 5 bases, with 10 bases between them. Germline assignment: CDR1 SGHVS and CDR2 FNYEAQ.

This chain uses TRBV5-1 with TRBJ2-7; 9 bases line up with TRBD2. This CDR3 region has 14 residues. Trimming at V came to 4 bases and at J to 5 bases, leaving 7 bases not matched to a gene. Germline V gene sequence: CDR1 SGHRS, CDR2 YFSETQ. The CDR3 here is CASSTGLAPHEQYF. Here the CDR3 DNA reads TGCGCCAGCAGCACGGGACTAGCACCCCACGAGCAGTACTTC.

This rearrangement joins TRBV5-4 to TRBJ2-1; tentatively, D is TRBD1 (7 bases). V was clipped by 0 bases and J by 0 bases, with 22 bases between them. The germline V gene has CDR1 SGHNT and CDR2 YYREEE (reference sequence). The CDR3 has 20 residues. CDR3 sequence reads: CASSLGPGAGGPSSYNEQFF. Here the CDR3 DNA reads TGTGCCAGCAGCTTGGGGCCGGGGGCAGGGGGACCGAGCTCCTACAATGAGCAGTTCTTC.

The chain uses TRBV28 and TRBJ1-2, with 9 positions matching TRBD1. The V and J ends lost 8 bases and 8 bases, in that order; junction bases with no gene match: 15. The germline V gene encodes CDR1 MDHEN and CDR2 SYDVKM. This CDR3 has 15 amino acids. This CDR3 reads CASSSSGQGRGGYTF. In nucleotides, the CDR3 is TGTGCCAGCTCCTCCTCAGGACAGGGGCGTGGGGGCTACACCTTC.

The V gene is TRBV29-1, the J gene TRBJ2-7; no clear D. Trimming shortened V by 2 bases and J by 2 bases, and 13 bases separated the two germline ends. The CDR3 contains 14 residues. Germline values: CDR1 SQVTM, CDR2 ANQGSEA. CDR3 loop: CSVELGRQAYEQYF. The CDR3 bases are TGCAGCGTTGAACTTGGTCGGCAGGCCTACGAGCAGTACTTC.

The rearrangement uses TRBV4-2 and TRBJ2-1, with D maybe TRBD1 (5 bases). Deletions cut 4 bases from V and 0 bases from J, with 10 bases between. This CDR3 spans 15 amino acids. Germline CDR1 is LGHNA and CDR2 is YNFKEQ. CDR3 nucleotide sequence: TGTGCCAGCAGCCTGCAGGGCGGCTCCTACAATGAGCAGTTCTTC. It is translated as CASSLQGGSYNEQFF.

V usage is TRBV11-3 and J usage is TRBJ2-7; 9 positions agree with TRBD1. V lost 0 bases and J lost 4; bases outside the gene matches: 4. This CDR3 has 15 residues. The V gene's germline CDR1 is SGHNT and CDR2 YENEEA. The CDR3 reads CASSLDGTGLYEQYF. The CDR3 DNA reads as TGTGCCAGCAGCTTAGACGGGACAGGGTTATACGAGCAGTACTTC.

The J gene is TRBJ1-1, the V gene TRBV6-6, with D possibly being TRBD1 (5 bases). Germline values: CDR1 MNHNY, CDR2 SVGAGI (reference sequence). The V end lost 2 bases, the J end lost 6 bases, and 10 bases lay between the germline ends. The CDR3 runs to 13 residues. DNA for the CDR3: TGTGCCAGCAGTTACGGCAGGGAATCTGAAGCTTTCTTT. Translated, it gives CASSYGRESEAFF.

This chain connects TRBV4-3 to TRBJ2-7; D might be TRBD2 (5 bases). The germline CDR1 and CDR2 sequences are LGHNA and YSLEER. Trimming cost V 0 bases and J 2 bases, with 8 bases left between them. This CDR3 contains 14 residues. The CDR3 nucleotides are TGCGCCAGCAGCCAAGACCCGGGAACCTACGAGCAGTACTTC. This sequence encodes CASSQDPGTYEQYF.

V and J are TRBV14 and TRBJ2-4; 8 nucleotides align to TRBD1. This CDR3 contains 16 residues. V lost 8 bases, J lost 1 base, and 10 bases stayed unmatched. Germline CDR1 is SGHDN and CDR2 is FVKESK. The CDR3: CASPEMTGVAKNIQYF. The CDR3 region has the DNA TGTGCCAGCCCTGAGATGACAGGGGTGGCCAAAAACATTCAGTACTTC.

The chain is built from TRBV28 and TRBJ1-5; 7 bases align to TRBD1. Germline CDR1 is MDHEN and CDR2 is SYDVKM. The CDR3 runs to 18 residues. J was trimmed by 0 bases and V by 5 bases; bases with no gene match: 13. CDR3 in DNA: TGTGCCAGCAGTCTACCACCCGACAGGGTGTATAGCAATCAGCCCCAGCATTTT. It translates to CASSLPPDRVYSNQPQHF.

The chain couples TRBV12-3 or TRBV12-4 to TRBJ2-3, with TRBD2 identical over 7 bases. The CDR3 length is 13 residues. Trimming cost V 11 bases and J 1 base; bases outside gene matches: 6. CDR3 amino acids: CAARTSGTDTQYF. Written as DNA, the CDR3 is TGTGCCGCCCGAACTAGCGGCACAGATACGCAGTATTTT.